This T cell receptor (beta chain) was captured in a study of vaccination and CD4 T cells after COVID-19. The treatment: roughly 10-day PBMC culture with coronavirus spike peptide pools or control peptides (ViraFEST assay). Gathered ahead of the COVID-19 pandemic (2011-2018) were the CD4+ T cells of the unexposed donor. CD4+ T cells that had been cultured provided DNA sequenced with the Oncomine TCR Beta short-read assay. One entry per CDR3 protein results from TCRdb running MiXCR on the PCR reads. The top ten clones hold under 75% of a sample with under 2,500 distinct CDR3 sequences, about 46% of them seen once. About this clonotype: The antigen remains undetermined.

The specimen sequenced was CD4+ T cells from blood, cultured in vitro. This clonotype was obtained from a human donor in good health.

Here the CDR3 DNA reads TGTGCCAGCAGTGGCTACGCGCCATACGAGCAGTACTTC. Translation: CASSGYAPYEQYF. The rearrangement joins TRBV6-1 to TRBJ2-7; D gene unclear. CDR3 length equals 13 residues. CDR1 MNHNS and CDR2 SASEGT come from the germline V gene. V lost 4 bases and J 4 bases, leaving 11 bases between the germline ends.